The next 12 T cell receptor beta chains were all read from a single sample in a study. TCRdb reanalysed the RT-PCR reads using MiXCR and keeps one entry per CDR3 protein. This table has about 700,000 distinct CDR3 sequences, 14% appearing once. The sample was memory CD4+ T cells from blood. All receptors come from a female donor in good health, serving as a healthy control.

In this sample, this clonotype turned up many times. The chain joins TRBV12-3 or TRBV12-4 to TRBJ2-1, with D possibly called TRBD1 or TRBD2 (5 bases each). V was clipped by 0 bases and J by 9 bases, with 9 bases between them. The CDR3 spans 13 residues. CDR3: CASSLAPGGEQFF. For the CDR3, the DNA is TGTGCCAGCAGTTTAGCGCCTGGGGGTGAGCAGTTCTTC.

This clonotype was observed at least ten times. The chain employs TRBV27 and TRBJ2-3; maybe TRBD1 (6 bases). V was clipped by 4 bases and J by 4 bases, with 15 bases between them. The CDR3 extends over 15 amino acids. The germline V gene encodes CDR1 MNHEY and CDR2 SMNVEV (reference sequence). The CDR3 reads CASSYGLQGSDTQYF. The CDR3 coding sequence is TGTGCCAGCAGTTACGGGCTACAGGGATCAGATACGCAGTATTTT.

The CDR3 DNA sequence: TGTGCCAGCAGCCCGCGGGACAGGCCCTACGAGCAGTACTTC. It codes for CASSPRDRPYEQYF. The chain uses TRBV9 and TRBJ2-7; TRBD1 agrees at 8 bases. V dropped 4 bases and J dropped 2; count of bases not matched to a gene: 5. Per the germline V gene, CDR1 is SGDLS and CDR2 is YYNGEE. CDR3 length: 14 amino acids. Using reference TRBV9 and TRBJ2-7 for the parts outside the CDR3, the full variable domain is DSGVTQTPKHLITATGQRVTLRCSPRSGDLSVYWYQQSLDQGLQFLIQYYNGEERAKGNILERFSAQQFPDLHSELNLSSLELGDSALYFCASSPRDRPYEQYFGPGTRLTVT.

This clonotype was found a few times. The rearrangement links TRBV10-3 to TRBJ1-1; D is perhaps TRBD1 (5 bases). Trimming took off 2 bases at V and 2 bases at J, with 6 bases between the two ends. This CDR3 region has 13 residues. Germline V gene sequence: CDR1 ENHRY, CDR2 SYGVKD. The CDR3 DNA reads as TGTGCCATCAGTGAGGGGGCCAACACTGAAGCTTTCTTT. This encodes CAISEGANTEAFF.

The sample holds many counts of this clonotype. The chain is built from TRBV15 and TRBJ1-5; D unclear. The germline CDR1 and CDR2 sequences are LNHNV and YYDKDF (reference sequence). This CDR3 region has 14 residues. Trimming removed 0 bases from V and 9 bases from J, with 12 bases in between. The DNA of the CDR3 is TGTGCCACCAGCAGAGATCCCCTCCAAGGGCCCCAGCATTTT. Protein: CATSRDPLQGPQHF.

The table lists this clonotype with many counts. The V call is TRBV20-1, the J call TRBJ1-2, with D unresolved. Germline loops: CDR1 DFQATT, CDR2 SNEGSKA (reference sequence). There are 11 residues in the CDR3. V lost 7 bases, J lost 3 bases, and 9 bases lay in between. The CDR3 reads CSEGSHYGYTF. CDR3 coding DNA: TGCAGTGAGGGTTCCCACTATGGCTACACCTTC.

This clonotype was detected ten times or more. This sequence joins TRBV6-6 and TRBJ1-1; 7 bases are a match to TRBD1. The CDR3 is 15 amino acids. Germline lookup yields CDR1 MNHNY and CDR2 SVGAGI (reference sequence). Trimming took 8 bases from V and 3 from J; bases not matched to a gene: 12. The CDR3 sequence is CASCPRQGGDTEAFF. In nucleotides, the CDR3 is TGTGCCAGCTGCCCTCGACAGGGCGGGGACACTGAAGCTTTCTTT.

This chain uses TRBV28 with TRBJ2-3; perhaps TRBD2 as D (5 bases). The CDR3 consists of 17 residues. V lost 1 base and J 1 base, leaving 15 bases between the germline ends. Per germline, CDR1 MDHEN and CDR2 SYDVKM. Here the CDR3 reads CASSLFSRRIRTDTQYF. In DNA, the CDR3 is TGTGCCAGCAGTTTATTTTCGAGGAGGATCCGCACAGATACGCAGTATTTT.

The table lists this clonotype with a few counts. The rearrangement joins TRBV5-4 to TRBJ2-1, with a weak D call TRBD2 (6 bases). Germline V gene lookup returns CDR1 SGHNT and CDR2 YYREEE (reference sequence). The V and J ends lost 1 base and 2 bases respectively, with 13 bases between them. This CDR3 comprises 16 residues. The CDR3 sequence: CASSLRRASTYNEQFF. The CDR3 coding sequence is TGTGCCAGCAGCTTGAGGAGGGCTTCAACCTACAATGAGCAGTTCTTC.

This clonotype occurred a few times. The gene calls are TRBV3-1 and TRBJ2-3; D is unclear. Germline V CDR1 and CDR2: LGHDT, YNNKEL (reference sequence). The CDR3 has 13 amino acids. V was cut by 0 bases and J by 5 bases, with 6 bases left in between. The CDR3 DNA reads TGTGCCAGCAGCCAAGAAGCAATAGATACGCAGTATTTT. Its protein product is CASSQEAIDTQYF.

A note on this clonotype: Relative to the germline gene, one junction end is altered; a read error may explain this. This chain uses TRBV20-1 with TRBJ2-7; possibly TRBD2 for D (7 bases). The CDR3 runs to 11 residues. The V gene's germline CDR1 is DFQATT and CDR2 SNEGSKA (reference sequence). CDR3: CSARGGEEQYF. CDR3 DNA: TGCAGTGCAAGAGGGGGGGAAGAGCAGTACTTC.

This clonotype was seen a handful of times. CDR3 DNA: TGTGCCAGCGGAAAAACTAGGACGGCCCCGAACACCGGGGAGCTGTTTTTT. Its translation is CASGKTRTAPNTGELFF. The gene calls are TRBV6-5 and TRBJ2-2, with TRBD2 as a possible D gene (5 bases). The V end was cut by 8 bases, the J end by 0 bases, with 19 bases between. There are 17 residues in the CDR3. Germline loops: CDR1 MNHEY, CDR2 SVGAGI.